A selection of T cell receptor beta chains follows, all from one sample in a study of cytomegalovirus exposure and HLA in healthy donors. TCRdb keeps only in-frame clones here, not all; method: immunoSEQ multiplex PCR. The table records more than 200,000 clones, 75% to 80% of them present only once. Sequencing was carried out using PBMCs. These receptors were taken from a male donor in good health and CMV-seronegative. Each CDR3 is given with its conserved first and last residue. The D gene is left open where the match is weak. A row's size may be missing; if present it is once, few, many or a size class.

clone size	V gene	J gene	D gene	CDR3 protein	CDR3 DNA
.	TRBV11-1	TRBJ2-7	.	CASSSRVTYEQYF	TGTGCCAGCAGCTCCAGGGTAACCTACGAGCAGTACTTC
few	TRBV19	TRBJ1-5	.	CASSMGAVDNQPQHF	TGTGCCAGTAGTATGGGGGCAGTAGACAATCAGCCCCAGCATTTT
.	TRBV28	TRBJ2-5	.	CASSSLRNFREQYF	TGTGCCAGCAGTTCCCTCCGAAACTTCCGGGAGCAGTACTTC
.	TRBV27	TRBJ2-7	TRBD1	CASSWGGQGYEQYF	TGTGCCAGCAGTTGGGGGGGACAGGGTTACGAGCAGTACTTC
.	TRBV5-4	TRBJ1-4	.	CASSLIGTSNEKLFF	TGTGCCAGCAGCTTGATAGGGACTTCTAATGAAAAACTGTTTTTT
.	TRBV9	TRBJ2-7	.	CASSVEISGSYEQYF	TGTGCCAGCAGCGTAGAAATTAGCGGCTCCTACGAGCAGTACTTC
few	TRBV11-2	TRBJ2-7	TRBD2	CASSPPGLTYEQYF	TGTGCCAGCAGCCCGCCGGGACTAACCTACGAGCAGTACTTC
few	TRBV7-9	TRBJ2-7	.	CASSLGGTGHYEQYF	TGTGCCAGCAGCCTCGGGGGGACAGGCCACTACGAGCAGTACTTC
.	TRBV15	TRBJ2-7	TRBD2	CATSRDGGGTAYEQYF	TGTGCCACCAGCAGAGATGGCGGGGGGACCGCCTACGAGCAGTACTTC
.	TRBV5-5	TRBJ2-2	.	CASSLGGLQNTGELFF	TGTGCCAGCAGCTTGGGTGGGCTACAGAACACCGGGGAGCTGTTTTTT
.	TRBV7-8	TRBJ1-1	.	CASSLEGRNTEAFF	TGTGCCAGCAGCTTAGAAGGGAGGAACACTGAAGCTTTCTTT
.	TRBV4-1	TRBJ2-3	.	CASSHVTGLRTQYF	TGCGCCAGCAGCCACGTAACGGGATTACGTACGCAGTATTTT
few	TRBV6-6	TRBJ2-3	.	CASSSQGTDTQYF	TGTGCCAGCAGTTCACAGGGTACAGATACGCAGTATTTT
.	TRBV25-1	TRBJ2-5	.	CASSELNREETQYF	TGTGCCAGCAGTGAATTAAACAGGGAAGAGACCCAGTACTTC
.	TRBV6-5	TRBJ2-7	.	CASRGGGSSYEQYF	TGTGCCAGCAGGGGAGGCGGGTCCTCCTACGAGCAGTACTTC
.	TRBV29-1	TRBJ1-2	.	CSVLGSNYGYTF	TGCAGCGTCCTGGGCTCCAACTATGGCTACACCTTC
few	TRBV2	TRBJ1-2	TRBD1	CASSTQGANYGYTF	TGTGCCAGCAGCACACAGGGGGCGAACTATGGCTACACCTTC
once	TRBV4-3	TRBJ2-7	TRBD2	CASSRRTGGIDEQYF	TGCGCCAGCAGCCGCCGTACGGGAGGAATCGACGAGCAGTACTTC
.	TRBV9	TRBJ1-4	.	CASSARGYNEKLFF	TGTGCCAGCAGCGCAAGGGGGTATAATGAAAAACTGTTTTTT
.	TRBV27	TRBJ1-4	.	CASSLSGGWREKLFF	TGTGCCAGCAGTTTATCGGGGGGGTGGCGGGAAAAACTGTTTTTT
.	TRBV15	TRBJ2-2	.	CATSPGTQNTGELFF	TGTGCCACCAGCCCCGGGACACAGAACACCGGGGAGCTGTTTTTT
.	TRBV5-1	TRBJ1-4	.	CASSFLQGTNEKLFF	TGCGCCAGCAGCTTCCTACAGGGAACTAATGAAAAACTGTTTTTT
.	TRBV7-9	TRBJ2-7	.	CASSSSFRGVDEQYF	TGTGCCAGCAGCTCAAGCTTCAGGGGGGTCGACGAGCAGTACTTC
.	TRBV7-9	TRBJ2-7	.	CASSLDYEQYF	TGTGCCAGCAGCTTAGATTACGAGCAGTACTTC
.	TRBV6-5	TRBJ2-5	.	CASSPARGGETQYF	TGTGCCAGCAGTCCCGCCAGGGGTGGGGAGACCCAGTACTTC
.	TRBV30	TRBJ1-3	.	CAWNQKSGNTIYF	TGTGCCTGGAACCAGAAGTCTGGAAACACCATATATTTT
.	TRBV28	TRBJ2-7	.	CASSPLRGSYEQYF	TGTGCCAGCAGTCCTCTAAGGGGCTCCTACGAGCAGTACTTC
once	TRBV4-1	TRBJ2-5	TRBD2	CASSHPEGTSPETQYF	TGCGCCAGCAGCCATCCCGAGGGGACTAGCCCCGAGACCCAGTACTTC
.	TRBV27	TRBJ2-2	.	CASTRGGELFF	TGTGCCAGCACTAGGGGCGGGGAGCTGTTTTTT
.	TRBV19	TRBJ1-4	TRBD1	CASSSQPGQGNEKLFF	TGTGCCAGTAGCTCTCAACCGGGACAGGGAAATGAAAAACTGTTTTTT
.	TRBV27	TRBJ1-1	TRBD1	CASSLYKGAVNTEAFF	TGTGCCAGCAGTTTATACAAGGGGGCGGTGAACACTGAAGCTTTCTTT
.	TRBV28	TRBJ2-7	TRBD1	CATTGVDVEQYF	TGTGCCACCACAGGGGTGGATGTCGAGCAGTACTTC
.	TRBV7-2	TRBJ2-5	.	CASSSPPGETQYF	TGTGCCAGCAGCTCGCCCCCCGGAGAGACCCAGTACTTC
.	TRBV6-5	TRBJ2-3	.	CASTTGAADTQYF	TGTGCCAGCACGACGGGAGCGGCAGATACGCAGTATTTT
.	TRBV6-5	TRBJ2-1	TRBD2	CASSYLADNEQFF	TGTGCCAGCAGTTACCTAGCGGACAATGAGCAGTTCTTC
.	TRBV9	TRBJ1-4	.	CASSPRGGRKLFF	TGTGCCAGCAGCCCCCGGGGAGGGAGGAAACTGTTTTTT
.	TRBV5-6	TRBJ2-5	TRBD1	CASSAGQGPQETQYF	TGTGCCAGCAGCGCGGGACAGGGGCCACAAGAGACCCAGTACTTC
.	TRBV28	TRBJ1-2	.	CASSPGGGANGYTF	TGTGCCAGCAGCCCCGGCGGGGGGGCTAATGGCTACACCTTC
once	TRBV27	TRBJ2-7	TRBD1	CASSPGQIGAYEQYF	TGTGCCAGCAGCCCGGGACAGATCGGCGCGTACGAGCAGTACTTC
.	TRBV19	TRBJ1-5	.	CASRQGREGNQPQHF	TGTGCCAGTAGGCAGGGAAGAGAAGGCAATCAGCCCCAGCATTTT